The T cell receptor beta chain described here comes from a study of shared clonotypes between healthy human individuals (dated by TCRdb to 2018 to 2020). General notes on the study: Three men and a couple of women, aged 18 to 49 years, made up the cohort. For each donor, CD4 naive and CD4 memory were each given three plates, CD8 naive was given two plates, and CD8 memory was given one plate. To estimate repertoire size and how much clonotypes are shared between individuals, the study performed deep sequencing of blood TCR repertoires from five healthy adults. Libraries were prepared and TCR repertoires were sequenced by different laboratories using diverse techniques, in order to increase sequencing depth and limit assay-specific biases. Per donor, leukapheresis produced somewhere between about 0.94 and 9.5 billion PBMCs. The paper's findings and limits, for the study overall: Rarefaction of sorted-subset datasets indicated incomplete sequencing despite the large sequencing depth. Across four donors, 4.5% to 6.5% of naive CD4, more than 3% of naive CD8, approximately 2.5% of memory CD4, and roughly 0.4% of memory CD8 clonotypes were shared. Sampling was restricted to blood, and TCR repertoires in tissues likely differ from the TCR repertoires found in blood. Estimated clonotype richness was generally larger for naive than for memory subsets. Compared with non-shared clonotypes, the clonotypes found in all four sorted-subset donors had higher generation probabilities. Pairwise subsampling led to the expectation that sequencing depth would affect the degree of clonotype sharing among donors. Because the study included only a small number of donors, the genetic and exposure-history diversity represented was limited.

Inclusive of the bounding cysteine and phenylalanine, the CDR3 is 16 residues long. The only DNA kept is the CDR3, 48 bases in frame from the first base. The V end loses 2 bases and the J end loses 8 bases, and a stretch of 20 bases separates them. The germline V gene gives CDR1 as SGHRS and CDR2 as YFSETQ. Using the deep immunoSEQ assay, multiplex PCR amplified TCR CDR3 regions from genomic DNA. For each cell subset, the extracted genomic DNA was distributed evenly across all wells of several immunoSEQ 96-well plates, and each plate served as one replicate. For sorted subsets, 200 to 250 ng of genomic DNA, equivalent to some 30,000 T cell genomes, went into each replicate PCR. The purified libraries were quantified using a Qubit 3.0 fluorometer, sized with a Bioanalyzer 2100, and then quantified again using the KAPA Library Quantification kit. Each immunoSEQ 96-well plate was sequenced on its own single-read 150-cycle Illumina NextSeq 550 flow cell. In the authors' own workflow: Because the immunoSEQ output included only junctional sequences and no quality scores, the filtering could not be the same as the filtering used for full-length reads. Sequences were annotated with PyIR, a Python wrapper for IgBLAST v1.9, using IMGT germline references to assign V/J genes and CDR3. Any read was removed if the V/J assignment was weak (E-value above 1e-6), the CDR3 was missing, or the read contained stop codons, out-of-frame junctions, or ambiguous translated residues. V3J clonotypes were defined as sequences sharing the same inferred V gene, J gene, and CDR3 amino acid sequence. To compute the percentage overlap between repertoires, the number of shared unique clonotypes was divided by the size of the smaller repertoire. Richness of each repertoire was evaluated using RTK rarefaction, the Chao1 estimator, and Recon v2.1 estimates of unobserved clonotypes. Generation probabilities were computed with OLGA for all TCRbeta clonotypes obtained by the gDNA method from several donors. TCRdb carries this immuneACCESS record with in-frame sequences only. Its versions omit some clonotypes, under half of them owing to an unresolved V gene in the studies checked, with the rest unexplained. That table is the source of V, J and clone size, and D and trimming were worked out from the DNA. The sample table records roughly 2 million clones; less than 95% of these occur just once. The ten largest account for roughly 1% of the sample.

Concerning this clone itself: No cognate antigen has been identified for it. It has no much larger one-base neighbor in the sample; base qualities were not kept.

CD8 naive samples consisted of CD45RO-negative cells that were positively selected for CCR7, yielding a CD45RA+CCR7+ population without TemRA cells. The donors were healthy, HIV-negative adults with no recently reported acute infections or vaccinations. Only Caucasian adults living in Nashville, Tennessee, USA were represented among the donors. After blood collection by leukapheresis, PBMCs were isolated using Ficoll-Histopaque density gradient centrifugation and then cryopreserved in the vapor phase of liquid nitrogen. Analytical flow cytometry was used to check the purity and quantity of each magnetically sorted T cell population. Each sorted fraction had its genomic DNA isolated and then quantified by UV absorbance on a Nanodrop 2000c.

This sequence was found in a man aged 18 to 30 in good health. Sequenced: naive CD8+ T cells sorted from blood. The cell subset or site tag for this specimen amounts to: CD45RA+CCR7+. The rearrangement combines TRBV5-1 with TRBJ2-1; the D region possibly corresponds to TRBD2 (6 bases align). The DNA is TGCGCCAGCAGCTTCGGCTTGGCGGGGCCCGGGGATGAGCAGTTCTTC. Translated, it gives CASSFGLAGPGDEQFF.